A selection of T cell receptor beta chains follows, all from one sample in a study of regulatory T cells in long-lasting Graves disease. MiXCR was run by TCRdb on the multiplex PCR reads, yielding one entry per CDR3 protein. The sample consists of roughly 610,000 distinct CDR3 sequences, about 15% of them appearing once. The sample was also linked to a second study, of T cells in Graves' hyperthyroidism and ophthalmopathy.

This specimen consisted of peripheral blood mononuclear cells (PBMCs), obtained at new diagnosis, from a patient treated with antithyroid drugs. Receptors were obtained from a woman in her thirties with Graves disease. Both conserved end residues are part of each CDR3. Fields, in order: D gene, J gene, V gene, clone size, CDR3 DNA, CDR3 protein. A D gene is named only where the DNA matches it firmly. Expanded clones are given a class, and other clones once, few, many or no size at all.

>TRBD2|TRBJ2-7|TRBV6-2/TRBV6-3|many
TGTGCCAGCAACGGGACTAGCGGAAAATACTCCTACGAGCAGTACTTC
CASNGTSGKYSYEQYF
>.|TRBJ2-5|TRBV5-8|.
TGTGCCAGCAGCTTCGGAGACAGGCACCAAGAGACCCAGTACTTC
CASSFGDRHQETQYF
>.|TRBJ1-4|TRBV19|.
TGTGCCAGTAGTCCCAGGAAGGACGGTGAAAAACTGTTTTTT
CASSPRKDGEKLFF
>.|TRBJ2-2|TRBV7-7|.
TGTGCTAGCAATAGGGACACCGGGGAGCTGTTTTTT
CASNRDTGELFF
>TRBD1|TRBJ1-1|TRBV12-5|many
TGTGCTAGTGGTTTGGAACAGGGGTTGGCCACTGAAGCTTTCTTT
CASGLEQGLATEAFF
>.|TRBJ2-7|TRBV27|many
TGTGCCAGCAGTTCCTGGGCCCAATCCTACGAGCAGTACTTC
CASSSWAQSYEQYF
>.|TRBJ2-1|TRBV20-1|few
TGCAGTGCGCCTCGTGAGCGGGTGACCAATGAGCAGTCCTTC
CSAPRERVTNEQSF
>TRBD2|TRBJ2-7|TRBV12-3/TRBV12-4|many
TGTGCCAGCAGGCCGGGGGGAGCGGGGCCCGGGGAGCAGTACTTC
CASRPGGAGPGEQYF
>.|TRBJ2-1|TRBV20-1|few
TGCAGTGCTAGAGGGGGCGGGACTCTGGGCAATGAGCAGTTCTTC
CSARGGGTLGNEQFF
>TRBD2|TRBJ2-7|TRBV30|few
TGTGCCTGGAGACCGGGACTAGTGCTTTCCGAGCAGTACTTC
CAWRPGLVLSEQYF
>.|TRBJ2-7|TRBV12-3/TRBV12-4|many
TGTGCCAGCAGGTTGCAGGGGCCCTCCTACGAGCAGTACTTC
CASRLQGPSYEQYF
>TRBD2|TRBJ2-2|TRBV7-2|many
TGTGCCAGCAGCCCCTCTAGCGGGAGTAGGACCGGGGAGCTGTTTTTT
CASSPSSGSRTGELFF
>.|TRBJ2-5|TRBV28|.
TGTGCCAGCAGTTCGCTCCGCCGGGGCAGTAGGCAAGAGACCCAGTACTTC
CASSSLRRGSRQETQYF
>TRBD2|TRBJ2-1|TRBV20-1|many
TGCAGTGCTAGGAGTCTAGCGGGAGAGATCATCAAAGAGCAGTTCTTC
CSARSLAGEIIKEQFF
>TRBD1|TRBJ2-7|TRBV28|many
TGTGCCAGCAGCTCCGGGACAGGAACCTACGAGCAGTACTTC
CASSSGTGTYEQYF
>TRBD2|TRBJ2-3|TRBV20-1|many
TGCAGTGCTAGGACAATGGGGGGGGATACGCAGTATTTT
CSARTMGGDTQYF
>.|TRBJ2-1|TRBV20-1|few
TGCAGTGCTAGGCCCCGTAGCGGCTCCTACAATGAGCAGTTCTTC
CSARPRSGSYNEQFF
>TRBD1|TRBJ1-1|TRBV28|many
TGTGCCAACAAAAAATCAGGGGGTGAAAAAGCTTTCTTT
CANKKSGGEKAFF
>TRBD2|TRBJ2-5|TRBV3-1|few
TGTGCCAGCAGCCCCCTGACTAGCGGAAGGCAAGAGACCCAGTACTTC
CASSPLTSGRQETQYF
>.|TRBJ1-4|TRBV6-1|few
TGTGCCAGCAGTGAAGCAGTCGGTGCAACTAATGAAAAACTGTTTTTT
CASSEAVGATNEKLFF
>.|TRBJ1-2|TRBV30|.
TGTGCCTGGAGTGTACCGCCCGGGAACTATGGCTACACCTTC
CAWSVPPGNYGYTF
>TRBD1|TRBJ2-5|TRBV28|.
TGTGCCAGCAGTTCCCGGGACAGGTCTAGAGAACAAGAGACCCAGTACTTC
CASSSRDRSREQETQYF
>.|TRBJ1-2|TRBV30|many
TGTGCCTGGAATGCAGGGGTCAACTATGGCTACACCTTC
CAWNAGVNYGYTF
>.|TRBJ2-3|TRBV2|many
TGTGCCAGCAGTGACGACAGCCGCACAGATACGCAGTATTTT
CASSDDSRTDTQYF
>TRBD1|TRBJ1-2|TRBV29-1|many
TGCAGCGTTGGAGGAGACAGGGGACTCATTAACTATGGCTACACCTTC
CSVGGDRGLINYGYTF
>.|TRBJ1-1|TRBV5-1|few
TGCGCCAGCAGCTCTGGAATGTCTGAAGCTTTCTTT
CASSSGMSEAFF
>.|TRBJ2-1|TRBV5-1|many
TGCGCCAGCAGCTTGGCTGCCATCTCAAGGGGCAATGAGCAGTTCTTC
CASSLAAISRGNEQFF
>.|TRBJ2-1|TRBV30|many
TGTGCCTGGAGTGAATGGGGGAATCTAGGGGAGCAGTTCTTC
CAWSEWGNLGEQFF
>.|TRBJ2-1|TRBV11-2|many
TGTGCCAGCAGCTTAGATTGGGTGGGGGGCGATGAGCAGTTCTTC
CASSLDWVGGDEQFF
>TRBD1|TRBJ1-1|TRBV6-1|many
TGTGCCAGCACCCCCCCAGGGGGGCATAGGGCTGAAGCTTTCTTT
CASTPPGGHRAEAFF
>.|TRBJ1-5|TRBV29-1|many
TGCAGCGTTGCATGGGGACACGCCGATCAGCCCCAGCATTTT
CSVAWGHADQPQHF
>.|TRBJ1-4|TRBV28|many
TGTGCCAGCAGTCTACAAATTCTCAGGGGAAAACTGTTTTTT
CASSLQILRGKLFF
>.|TRBJ1-2|TRBV29-1|.
TGCAGCGTTGAGGAACAGGACTCCCATCACACCTTC
CSVEEQDSHHTF
>.|TRBJ1-5|TRBV19|few
TGTGCCAGTGCCGAAGTCTTCAATCAGCCCCAGCATTTT
CASAEVFNQPQHF
>TRBD1|TRBJ1-6|TRBV7-8|many
TGTGCCAGCAGCGCGTCAAACAGGGGGCTTAATCATTCACCCCTCCACTTT
CASSASNRGLNHSPLHF